This T cell receptor (beta chain) emerged from a study of regulatory T cells in long-lasting Graves disease. Findings and caveats of the study: Among the persistent patients, roughly 2,500 public clonotypes were shared, more than the approximately 960 shared among new patients. Repertoires from persistent disease leaned toward TRBV28, TRBJ1-2 and TRBJ2-5. Peripheral blood, not thyroid tissue, was the sole material studied.

Building the TCR beta libraries relied on iRepertoire HTBI primers, and CDR3 regions underwent Arm-PCR. TCRdb reanalysed the multiplex PCR reads using MiXCR and keeps one entry per CDR3 protein. In the table there are fewer than 350,000 distinct CDR3 sequences, 15% to 20% of which are singletons. This clonotype appeared many times. What it binds is unknown. Time point specified: newly diagnosed GD, antithyroid drugs for less than 3 months. The TCR library was made from RNA that had been extracted from PBMCs in TRIzol. The CDR3 is made up of 14 amino acids. Trimming removed 7 bases from V and 4 bases from J; junction bases left unmatched: 8. Per the germline V gene, CDR1 is SNHLY and CDR2 is FYNNEI.

This clonotype originated in a female donor with Graves disease. This rearrangement joins TRBV2 to TRBJ2-5; 8 nucleotides match TRBD2. This sample comprised peripheral blood mononuclear cells (PBMCs), obtained at new diagnosis, from a patient treated with antithyroid drugs. DNA for the CDR3: TGTGCCAGCACGTCCGCGGGAGGTATAGAGACCCAGTACTTC. Translated: CASTSAGGIETQYF.